This T cell receptor (beta chain) is drawn from a study of T cells after yellow fever vaccination. The wider study: SMART-Seq v4 Ultra Low Input prepared the low-cell-number fractions.

The study, taken as a whole, reports: Of the clonotypes, a small share occurred in both CD4 and CD8 compartments.

The study made its TCR cDNA through 5'RACE template switching. That step introduced a universal primer site along with UMIs. Each CDR3 protein is one row after TCRdb ran MiXCR on the 5' RACE reads. The data show about 580,000 distinct CDR3 sequences, less than 20% seen once. V was pared by 3 bases and J by 6 bases, with 8 bases between. The CDR3 extends over 12 amino acids. Looked up from germline, CDR1 is GTSNPN and CDR2 is SVGIG (reference sequence). This clonotype was detected only a few times. Its antigen remains unidentified. The V and J genes are TRBV30 and TRBJ2-2, with D hard to call. The sequence came from a man between 18 and 29 years old who received the YFV17D yellow fever vaccine. Source: PBMCs, taken about 5 days after the first yellow fever vaccination. The CDR3 spells CAWRSPPGELFF. The CDR3 region has the DNA TGTGCCTGGAGGTCTCCACCCGGGGAGCTGTTTTTT.